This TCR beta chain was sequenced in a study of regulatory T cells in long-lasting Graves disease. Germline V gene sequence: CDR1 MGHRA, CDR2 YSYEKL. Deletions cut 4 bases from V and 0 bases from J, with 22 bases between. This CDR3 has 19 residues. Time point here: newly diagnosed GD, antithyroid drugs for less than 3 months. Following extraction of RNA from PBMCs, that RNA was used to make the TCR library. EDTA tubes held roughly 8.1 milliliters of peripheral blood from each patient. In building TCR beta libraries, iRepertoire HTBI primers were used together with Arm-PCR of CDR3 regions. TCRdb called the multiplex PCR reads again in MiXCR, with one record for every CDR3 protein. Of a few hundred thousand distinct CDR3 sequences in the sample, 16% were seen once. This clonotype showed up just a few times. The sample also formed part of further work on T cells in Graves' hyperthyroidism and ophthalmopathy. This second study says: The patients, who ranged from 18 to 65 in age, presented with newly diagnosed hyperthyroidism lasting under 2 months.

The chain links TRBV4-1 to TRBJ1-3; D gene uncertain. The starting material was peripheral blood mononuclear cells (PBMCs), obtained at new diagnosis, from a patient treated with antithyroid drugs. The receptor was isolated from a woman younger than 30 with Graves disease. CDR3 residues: CASSRDGGDPTGSGNTIYF. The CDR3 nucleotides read TGCGCCAGCAGCCGGGATGGAGGAGATCCGACGGGCTCTGGAAACACCATATATTTT.